This T cell receptor beta chain was sequenced for a study of blood T cell repertoires in COVID-19. CDR3 length equals 14 residues. Looked up from germline, CDR1 is SEHNR and CDR2 is FQNEAQ (reference sequence). V gave up 1 base and J gave up 0 bases, with 4 bases separating them. TCRdb keeps only in-frame clones here, not all; method: immunoSEQ multiplex PCR. The data contain 300,000 to 450,000 clones, about 89% of them singletons. The chain combines TRBV7-9 with TRBJ1-5; D is undetermined. Sequencing used peripheral blood. This receptor was identified in a woman in her sixties with COVID-19, enrolled during active disease. The CDR3 DNA is TGTGCCAGCAGCTTAGTGGCTAGCAATCAGCCCCAGCATTTT. Translation: CASSLVASNQPQHF.